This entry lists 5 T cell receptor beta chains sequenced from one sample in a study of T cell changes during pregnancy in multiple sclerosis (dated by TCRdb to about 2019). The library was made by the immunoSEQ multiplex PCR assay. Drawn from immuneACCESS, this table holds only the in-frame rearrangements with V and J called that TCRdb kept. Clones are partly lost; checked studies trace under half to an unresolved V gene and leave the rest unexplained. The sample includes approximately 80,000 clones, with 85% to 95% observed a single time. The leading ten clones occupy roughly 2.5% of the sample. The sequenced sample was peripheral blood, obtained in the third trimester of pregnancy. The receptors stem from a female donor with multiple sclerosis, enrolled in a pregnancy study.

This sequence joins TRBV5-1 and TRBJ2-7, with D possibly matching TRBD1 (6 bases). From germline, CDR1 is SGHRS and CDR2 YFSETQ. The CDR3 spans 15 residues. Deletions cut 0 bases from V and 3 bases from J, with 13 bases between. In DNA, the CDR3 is TGCGCCAGCAGCTTGGAGGCAGGGGCAGTCTACGAGCAGTACTTC. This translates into CASSLEAGAVYEQYF.

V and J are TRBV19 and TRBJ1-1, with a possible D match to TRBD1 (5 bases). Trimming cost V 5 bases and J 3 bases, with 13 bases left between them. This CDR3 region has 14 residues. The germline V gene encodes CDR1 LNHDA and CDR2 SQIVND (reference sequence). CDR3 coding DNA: TGTGCCAGTAGTTTCCATCCGGGGGACACTGAAGCTTTCTTT. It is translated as CASSFHPGDTEAFF. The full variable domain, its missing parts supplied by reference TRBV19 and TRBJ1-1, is DGGITQSPKYLFRKEGQNVTLSCEQNLNHDAMYWYRQDPGQGLRLIYYSQIVNDFQKGDIAEGYSVSREKKESFPLTVTSAQKNPTAFYLCASSFHPGDTEAFFGQGTRLTVV.

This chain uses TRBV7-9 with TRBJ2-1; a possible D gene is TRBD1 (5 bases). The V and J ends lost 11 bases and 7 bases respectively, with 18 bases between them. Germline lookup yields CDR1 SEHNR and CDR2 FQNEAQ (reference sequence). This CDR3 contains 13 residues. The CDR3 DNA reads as TGTGCCGCAAGGGGCCGCCTGGGGAATGAGCAGTTCTTC. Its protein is CAARGRLGNEQFF. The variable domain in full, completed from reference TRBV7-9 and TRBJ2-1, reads DTGVSQNPRHKITKRGQNVTFRCDPISEHNRLYWYRQTLGQGPEFLTYFQNEAQLEKSRLLSDRFSAERPKGSFSTLEIQRTEQGDSAMYLCAARGRLGNEQFFGPGTRLTVL.

DNA of the CDR3: TGTGCCAGCAGCTGGGCGGGGTCTCCAGAGACCCAGTACTTC. It encodes CASSWAGSPETQYF. The chain couples TRBV5-4 to TRBJ2-5, with a tentative D call TRBD2 (6 bases). CDR1 and CDR2 from the germline V gene are SGHNT and YYREEE (reference sequence). V gave up 3 bases and J gave up 4 bases, with 13 bases separating them. There are 14 residues in the CDR3.

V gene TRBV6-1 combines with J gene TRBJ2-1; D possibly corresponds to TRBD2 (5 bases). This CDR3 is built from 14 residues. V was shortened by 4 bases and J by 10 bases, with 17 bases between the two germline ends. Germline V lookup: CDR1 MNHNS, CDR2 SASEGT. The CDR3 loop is CASSAVPTTPEQFF. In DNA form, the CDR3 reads TGTGCCAGCAGTGCAGTACCGACTACCCCCGAGCAGTTCTTC.